This T cell receptor beta chain comes out of a study of shared clonotypes between healthy human individuals. A note on this clone: Its antigen is currently unknown.

Overall study results and limits: Naive subsets typically showed greater estimated richness than memory subsets. Researchers sampled only blood; tissue repertoires likely differ. Generation probabilities were higher for clonotypes shared across all four sorted-subset donors than for unshared ones.

V shed 6 bases and J 2 bases; nucleotides not matched to a gene: 17. This CDR3 has 18 residues. Germline V gene sequence: CDR1 SGHDT, CDR2 YYEEEE. Some clones are missing from TCRdb's copy, which holds only in-frame ones; the method was immunoSEQ multiplex PCR. This sample has millions of clones; 85% to 95% occur once, and the top ten carry 0.13%. The sample comprised naive CD4+ T cells sorted from blood. The subset: CD45RA+ positively selected. The genes are TRBV5-6 and TRBJ2-3, with 8 bases fitting TRBD1. The receptor was isolated from a young man in good health. The CDR3 protein is CASNDGGRGRDFTDTQYF. CDR3 nucleotide sequence: TGTGCCAGCAACGATGGAGGCAGGGGGCGAGATTTCACAGATACGCAGTATTTT.